This TCR beta chain was documented in a study of cytomegalovirus exposure and HLA in healthy donors. The CDR3 contains 15 residues. Per the germline V gene, CDR1 is SGHNT and CDR2 is YYREEE (reference sequence). The germline V and J ends were trimmed by 0 bases and 2 bases, with 11 bases remaining between them. As for this clone: As yet, its antigen is unknown.

Primers: 60 Vbeta forward and 13 Jbeta reverse. The method was immunoSEQ multiplex PCR; TCRdb's version includes in-frame clones alone and lacks a portion of them. The sample carries about 150,000 clones, around 75% recorded once. Study-level findings and limits: Later on, an analysis found that several of the most significant clusters appeared to be linked to common viral pathogens, which included parvovirus B19. Information on immune exposure was restricted to one variable (CMV serostatus).

The receptor was derived from a woman in her thirties or forties in good health and CMV-seronegative. Sequencing input: PBMCs. The rearrangement uses TRBV5-4 and TRBJ1-1, with a tentative D call TRBD1 (5 bases). The CDR3 coding sequence is TGTGCCAGCAGCTTGGGGCAGGGAATCAACACTGAAGCTTTCTTT. This sequence encodes CASSLGQGINTEAFF.